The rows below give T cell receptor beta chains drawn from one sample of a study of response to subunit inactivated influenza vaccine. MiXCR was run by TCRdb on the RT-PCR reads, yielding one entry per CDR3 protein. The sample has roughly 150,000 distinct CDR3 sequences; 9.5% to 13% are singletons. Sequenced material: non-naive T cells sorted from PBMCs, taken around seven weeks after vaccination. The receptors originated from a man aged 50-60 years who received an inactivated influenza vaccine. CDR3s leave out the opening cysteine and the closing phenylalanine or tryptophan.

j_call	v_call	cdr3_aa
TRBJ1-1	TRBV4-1	ASSPDRGREAF
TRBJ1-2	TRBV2	ASSGDSTSSYT
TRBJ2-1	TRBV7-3	ASSLLAGRYNEQF
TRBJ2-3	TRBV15	ATSRTPTSLGDTQY
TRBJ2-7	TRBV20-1	SAQRGGTGFYEQY
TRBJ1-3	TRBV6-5	ASSLPGSSGNTIY
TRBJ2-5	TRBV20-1	SARGREQETQY
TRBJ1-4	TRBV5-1	ASSSDRGNEKLF
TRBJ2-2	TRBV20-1	SARSSGGLTGELF
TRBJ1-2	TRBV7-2	ASSLALNRAQVYGYT
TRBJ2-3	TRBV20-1	SARGGVAGGSTDTQY
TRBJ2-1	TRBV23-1	ASSEIHNEQF
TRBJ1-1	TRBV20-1	SASPGTGRTEAF
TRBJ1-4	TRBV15	ATSPGIEKLF
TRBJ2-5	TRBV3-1	ASSPARWETQY
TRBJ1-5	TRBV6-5	ASSYSWGINQPQH
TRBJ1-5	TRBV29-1	SVGQGNQPQH
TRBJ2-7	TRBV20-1	SAVIAGREGQY
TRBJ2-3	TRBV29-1	SAKDTQY
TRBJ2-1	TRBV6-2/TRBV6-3	ASSYSIGGLRNEQF
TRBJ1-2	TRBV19	ASTTTQGEGYT
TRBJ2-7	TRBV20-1	SQRTQGRQY
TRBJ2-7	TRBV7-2	ASSLAPLAGREQY
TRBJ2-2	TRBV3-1	ASSQYPGTGELF
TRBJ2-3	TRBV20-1	SASLAGDFTDTQY
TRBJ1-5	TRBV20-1	SARGQSNQPQH
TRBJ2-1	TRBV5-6	ASSSSISYNEQF
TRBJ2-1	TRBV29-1	SVTSGFINEQF
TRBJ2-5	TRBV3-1	ASSQSAGGLQATQY
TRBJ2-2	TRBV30	AWSGTKVGGELF
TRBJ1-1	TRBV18	ASSPWTGNEAF
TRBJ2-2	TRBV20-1	SARALREGWTGELF
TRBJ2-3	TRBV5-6	ASSLGMGATDTQY
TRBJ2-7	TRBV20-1	SAYSGLSYEQY
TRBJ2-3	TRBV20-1	SAGDAGEITDTQY
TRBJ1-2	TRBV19	ASSTSGTVGYT
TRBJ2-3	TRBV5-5	ASSRTSGTVDTQY
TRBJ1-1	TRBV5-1	ASSSATARSTEAF
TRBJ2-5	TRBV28	ASSPGSLYQETQY
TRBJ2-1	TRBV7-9	ASSSVSGYYNEQF
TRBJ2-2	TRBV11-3	ASSLLLFGTANTGELF
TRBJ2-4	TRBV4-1	ASSRGGPNIQY
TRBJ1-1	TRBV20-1	SARGDITEAF
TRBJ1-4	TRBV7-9	ASSLPSQGELF
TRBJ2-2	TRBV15	ATSRDSLAGDTGELF
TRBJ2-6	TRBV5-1	ASSLGGVSGANVLT
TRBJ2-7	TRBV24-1	ATSDFGTPRY
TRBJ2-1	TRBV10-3	AISENPGAGSEQF
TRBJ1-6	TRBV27	ASSWTGASPLH
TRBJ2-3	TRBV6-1	ASSRLLLNTDTQY
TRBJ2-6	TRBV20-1	SARDGPNVLT